The source of this T cell receptor beta chain is a study of shared clonotypes between healthy human individuals. This table comes from immunoSEQ multiplex PCR, and its TCRdb copy is limited to in-frame clones, with some not included. The sample lists roughly 2,000,000 clones, roughly 95% occurring once. Terminally differentiated effector memory CD45RA+ cells were excluded by CCR7 positive selection of CD45RO-negative cells. V was clipped by 1 base and J by 0 bases, with 4 bases between them. This CDR3 has 13 amino acids. Germline-derived CDR1 and CDR2 are MGHRA and YSYEKL. This clone was picked up one time. The sample carries other DNA sequences with the same CDR3.

The clonotype originates from a man younger than 35 in good health. Material: naive CD8+ T cells sorted from blood. The chain links TRBV4-1 to TRBJ2-7; D is unresolved. Here the CDR3 DNA reads TGCGCCAGCAGCCAAGGCGGCTCCTACGAGCAGTACTTC. Its protein product is CASSQGGSYEQYF.